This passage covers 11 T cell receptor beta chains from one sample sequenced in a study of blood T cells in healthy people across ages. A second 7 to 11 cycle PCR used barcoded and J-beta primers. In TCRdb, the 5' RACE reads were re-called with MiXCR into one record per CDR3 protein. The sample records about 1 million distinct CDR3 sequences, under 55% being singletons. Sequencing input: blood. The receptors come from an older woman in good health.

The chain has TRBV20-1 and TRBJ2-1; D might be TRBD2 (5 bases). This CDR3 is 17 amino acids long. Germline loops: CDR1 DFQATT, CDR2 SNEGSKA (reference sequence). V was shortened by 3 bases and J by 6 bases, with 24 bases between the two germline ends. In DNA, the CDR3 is TGCAGTGCTAGTGGGCCGCTGAGCGGAGCCGGAATCAATGAGCAGTTCTTC. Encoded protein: CSASGPLSGAGINEQFF.

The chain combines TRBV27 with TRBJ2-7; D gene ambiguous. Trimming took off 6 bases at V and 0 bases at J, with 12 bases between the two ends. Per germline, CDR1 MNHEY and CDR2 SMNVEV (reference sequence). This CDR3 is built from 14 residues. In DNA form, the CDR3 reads TGTGCCAGCAGGAGATACAGTAGCTCCTACGAGCAGTACTTC. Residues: CASRRYSSSYEQYF.

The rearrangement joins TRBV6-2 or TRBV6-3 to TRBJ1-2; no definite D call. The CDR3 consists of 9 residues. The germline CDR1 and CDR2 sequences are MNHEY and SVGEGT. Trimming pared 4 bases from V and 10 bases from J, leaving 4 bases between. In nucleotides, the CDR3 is TGTGCCAGCAGTTCACCCTACACCTTC. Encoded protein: CASSSPYTF.

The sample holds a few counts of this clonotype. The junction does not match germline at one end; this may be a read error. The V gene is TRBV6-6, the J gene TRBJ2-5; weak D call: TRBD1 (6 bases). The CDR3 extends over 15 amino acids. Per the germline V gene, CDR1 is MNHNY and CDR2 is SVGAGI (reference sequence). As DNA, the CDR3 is TGTGCCAGCAGCAAAAACCTACAGGGCCAACAGACCCAGTACTTC. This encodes CASSKNLQGQQTQYF.

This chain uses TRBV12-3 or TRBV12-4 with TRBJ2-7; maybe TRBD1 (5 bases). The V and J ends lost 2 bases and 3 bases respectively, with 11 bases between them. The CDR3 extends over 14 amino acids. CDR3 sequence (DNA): TGTGCCAGCAGTTTAAACAGGCTGGGCTACGAGCAGTACTTC. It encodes CASSLNRLGYEQYF.

CDR3 sequence reads: CASSSPGGGEQYF. For the CDR3, the DNA is TGTGCCAGCAGCTCCCCCGGGGGGGGCGAGCAGTACTTC. The V and J genes are TRBV7-9 and TRBJ2-7, with 8 bases lining up with TRBD2. J was trimmed by 6 bases and V by 4 bases; bases with no gene match: 5. The germline CDR1 and CDR2 sequences are SEHNR and FQNEAQ (reference sequence). This CDR3 has 13 amino acids.

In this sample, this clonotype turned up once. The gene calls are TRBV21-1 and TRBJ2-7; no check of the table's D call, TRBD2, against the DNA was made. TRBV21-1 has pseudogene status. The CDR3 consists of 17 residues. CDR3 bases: TGTGCCAGCAGCAAACTGGCGGGAGGGCCTTGGTACAATGAGCAGTACTTC. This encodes CASSKLAGGPWYNEQYF.

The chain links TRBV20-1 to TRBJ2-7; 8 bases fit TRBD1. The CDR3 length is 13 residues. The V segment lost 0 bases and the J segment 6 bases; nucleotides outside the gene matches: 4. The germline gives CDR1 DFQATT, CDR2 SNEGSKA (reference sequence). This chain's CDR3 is CSARDGTGCEQYF. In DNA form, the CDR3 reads TGCAGTGCTAGAGACGGGACAGGATGCGAGCAGTACTTC.

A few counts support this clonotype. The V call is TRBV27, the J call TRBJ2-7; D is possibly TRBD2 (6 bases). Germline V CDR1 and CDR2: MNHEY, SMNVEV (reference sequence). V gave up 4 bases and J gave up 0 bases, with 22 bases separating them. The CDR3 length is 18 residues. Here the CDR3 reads CASSSTFGTAFNSYEQYF. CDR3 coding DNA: TGTGCCAGCAGTTCCACTTTTGGGACTGCTTTTAACTCCTACGAGCAGTACTTC.

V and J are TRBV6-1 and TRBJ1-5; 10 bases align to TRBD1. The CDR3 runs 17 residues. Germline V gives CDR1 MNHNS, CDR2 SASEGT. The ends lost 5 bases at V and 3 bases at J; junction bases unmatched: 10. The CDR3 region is CASSPPRTGGNNQPQHF. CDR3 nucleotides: TGTGCCAGCAGTCCGCCCCGGACAGGGGGGAACAATCAGCCCCAGCATTTT.

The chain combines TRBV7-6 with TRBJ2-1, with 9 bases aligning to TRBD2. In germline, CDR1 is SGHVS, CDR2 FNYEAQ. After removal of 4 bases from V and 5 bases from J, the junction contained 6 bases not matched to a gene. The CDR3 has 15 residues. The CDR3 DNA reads TGTGCCAGCAGCTCGCTGACTAGCGGAAACAATGAGCAGTTCTTC. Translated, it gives CASSSLTSGNNEQFF.